A single sample is the source of the 28 T cell receptor beta chains below, sequenced in a study of early T cells in non-severe SARS-CoV-2 infection. TCRdb processed the 5' RACE reads anew with MiXCR; each CDR3 protein has one entry. The table includes about 60,000 distinct CDR3 sequences, around 12% detected once. The sample consisted of whole blood. The source of these receptors is an adult who was a healthcare worker with PCR-confirmed SARS-CoV-2 infection or an uninfected control (not recorded which).

J is TRBJ2-3 and V is TRBV18; no clear D gene. This CDR3 contains 15 residues. The V end lost 2 bases, the J end lost 5 bases, and 14 bases lay between the germline ends. Germline CDR1 is KGHSH and CDR2 is LQKENI. The CDR3 sequence: CASSPMGSWEDTQYF. The CDR3 bases are TGTGCCAGCTCACCAATGGGCAGCTGGGAAGATACGCAGTATTTT.

This sequence joins TRBV5-1 and TRBJ1-2; D is undetermined. From germline, CDR1 is SGHRS and CDR2 YFSETQ. CDR3 size: 12 residues. V was cut by 4 bases and J by 7 bases, with 11 bases left in between. The CDR3 region has the DNA TGCGCCAGCAGCCCAACCGACGTTGGCTACACCTTC. As protein: CASSPTDVGYTF. The full variable domain, its missing parts supplied by reference TRBV5-1 and TRBJ1-2, is KAGVTQTPRYLIKTRGQQVTLSCSPISGHRSVSWYQQTPGQGLQFLFEYFSETQRNKGNFPGRFSGRQFSNSRSEMNVSTLELGDSALYLCASSPTDVGYTFGSGTRLTVV.

This clonotype was observed a few times. One end of the junction fails to match germline, which may point to a read error. J is TRBJ2-7 and V is TRBV5-1, with D unclear. In germline, CDR1 is SGHRS, CDR2 YFSETQ. This CDR3 has 12 amino acids. DNA for the CDR3: TGCGCGAGCAGCTTCGGCGGTGGCGAGCAGTACTTC. It yields the protein CASSFGGGEQYF.

The chain's CDR3 is CASSLVAGGQDEQFF. CDR3 DNA sequence: TGTGCCAGCAGCTTAGTAGCGGGAGGGCAGGATGAGCAGTTCTTC. The rearrangement uses TRBV7-2 and TRBJ2-1, with TRBD2 matching over 11 bases. Trimming cost V 1 base and J 8 bases; bases outside gene matches: 4. Germline V gene lookup returns CDR1 SGHTA and CDR2 FQGNSA. CDR3 size: 15 residues.

J is TRBJ2-7 and V is TRBV5-1, with a weak D call TRBD2 (5 bases). The CDR3 runs to 17 residues. Trimming took off 4 bases at V and 3 bases at J, with 23 bases between the two ends. Germline V gene lookup returns CDR1 SGHRS and CDR2 YFSETQ. The CDR3 sequence: CASSPRERVALDYEQYF. In DNA form, the CDR3 reads TGCGCCAGCAGCCCCCGGGAAAGGGTAGCGCTGGACTACGAGCAGTACTTC.

The V call is TRBV28, the J call TRBJ1-1; no definite D call. Trimming stripped 8 bases from V and 0 bases from J, with 7 bases between. The CDR3 totals 12 residues. From germline, CDR1 is MDHEN and CDR2 SYDVKM. CDR3: CASGRLNTEAFF. The CDR3, as DNA: TGTGCCAGCGGTCGGCTGAACACTGAAGCTTTCTTT.

This clonotype was observed many times. The V call is TRBV18, the J call TRBJ1-2; the match to TRBD1 covers 8 bases. The length of the CDR3 is 15 residues. The V gene end was trimmed by 6 bases and the J gene end by 6 bases; junction bases not matched to a gene: 12. Germline V lookup: CDR1 KGHSH, CDR2 LQKENI. Here the CDR3 reads CASSLLGQGSDGYTF. The CDR3, as DNA: TGTGCCAGCTCCCTCCTCGGACAGGGATCGGATGGCTACACCTTC.

J is TRBJ2-4 and V is TRBV28; maybe TRBD1 (6 bases). V shed 5 bases and J shed 3 bases, with 8 bases lying between them. Looked up from germline, CDR1 is MDHEN and CDR2 is SYDVKM. The CDR3 loop spans 13 amino acids. CDR3 DNA: TGTGCCAGCAGTCAGGGGTTCAAAAACATTCAGTACTTC. Translation gives CASSQGFKNIQYF. Variable domain in full (rest from reference TRBV28 and TRBJ2-4): DVKVTQSSRYLVKRTGEKVFLECVQDMDHENMFWYRQDPGLGLRLIYFSYDVKMKEKGDIPEGYSVSREKKERFSLILESASTNQTSMYLCASSQGFKNIQYFGAGTRLSVL.

A few counts support this clonotype. J is TRBJ2-2 and V is TRBV19; the D is unclear. V was pared by 10 bases and J by 0 bases, with 12 bases between. Germline V gives CDR1 LNHDA, CDR2 SQIVND (reference sequence). This CDR3 contains 14 residues. DNA for the CDR3: TGTGCCACCGCGACACTCACGAACACCGGGGAGCTGTTTTTT. Translated, it gives CATATLTNTGELFF. Complete variable domain (other parts from reference TRBV19 and TRBJ2-2): DGGITQSPKYLFRKEGQNVTLSCEQNLNHDAMYWYRQDPGQGLRLIYYSQIVNDFQKGDIAEGYSVSREKKESFPLTVTSAQKNPTAFYLCATATLTNTGELFFGEGSRLTVL.

The CDR3 DNA follows: TGCGCCAGCAGTAACGAAGGATCTATCTACGAGCAGTACTTC. Encoded protein: CASSNEGSIYEQYF. The V call is TRBV5-1, the J call TRBJ2-7; D remains ambiguous. V was shortened by 5 bases and J by 3 bases, with 15 bases between the two germline ends. This CDR3 is built from 14 residues. The germline V gene has CDR1 SGHRS and CDR2 YFSETQ.

This clonotype was detected ten times or more. The rearrangement uses TRBV27 and TRBJ2-7; D possibly corresponds to TRBD1 (6 bases). Germline V gene data show CDR1 as MNHEY and CDR2 as SMNVEV (reference sequence). The CDR3 runs to 13 residues. The ends were cut back, 6 bases at V and 6 bases at J, with 15 bases in the middle. CDR3 amino acids: CASSTQGRGEQYF. The CDR3 DNA is TGTGCCAGCAGCACACAGGGACGGGGCGAGCAGTACTTC.

This clonotype was seen more than once but under ten times. The CDR3 is CASSGTSGYSGEQYF. CDR3 sequence (DNA): TGTGCCAGCAGTGGCACTAGCGGGTACTCTGGGGAGCAGTACTTC. V is TRBV2 and J is TRBJ2-7; 9 bases are a match to TRBD2. CDR1 and CDR2 from the germline V gene are SNHLY and FYNNEI. The CDR3 has 15 residues. V was clipped by 4 bases and J by 7 bases; unmatched bases: 11.

The chain combines TRBV5-4 with TRBJ1-2, with 7 bases aligning to TRBD1. The CDR3 has 13 residues. Germline values: CDR1 SGHNT, CDR2 YYREEE (reference sequence). Losses at the gene ends were 6 bases for V and 5 bases for J; bases not matched to a gene: 7. The CDR3 DNA is TGTGCCAGCAATAGGGGGCGTGAATATGGCTACACCTTC. Translated, it gives CASNRGREYGYTF.

This clonotype has a handful of counts. The J gene is TRBJ2-7, the V gene TRBV20-1; 16 nucleotides agree with TRBD2. The germline V gene has CDR1 DFQATT and CDR2 SNEGSKA (reference sequence). Trimming cost V 4 bases and J 3 bases; bases outside gene matches: 9. CDR3 length equals 17 residues. The CDR3, as DNA: TGCAGTGCTAACCCCGGGACTAGCGGGAGGGCTTTCTACGAGCAGTACTTC. Encoded protein: CSANPGTSGRAFYEQYF.

This clonotype has at least ten counts. The rearrangement joins TRBV20-1 to TRBJ1-1; D possibly corresponds to TRBD1 (6 bases). The CDR3 totals 14 residues. Germline CDR1 DFQATT, CDR2 SNEGSKA (reference sequence). V lost 6 bases to trimming and J lost 0 bases, with 14 bases between them. The CDR3 here is CSAIGGEMNTEAFF. Written as DNA, the CDR3 is TGCAGTGCAATAGGGGGGGAGATGAACACTGAAGCTTTCTTT.

This clonotype showed up just a few times. The rearrangement uses TRBV7-9 and TRBJ2-7; unclear D gene. V lost 1 base and J 1 base, leaving 8 bases between the germline ends. The CDR3 runs 14 residues. CDR1 and CDR2 (germline): SEHNR, FQNEAQ (reference sequence). CDR3 nucleotide sequence: TGTGCCAGCAGCTTAGGCGGCGAGTCCTACGAGCAGTACTTC. This translates into CASSLGGESYEQYF.

At least ten counts were recorded for this clonotype. In DNA, the CDR3 is TGTGCCAGCAGCTCACTTGCGGGTCAGCCCCAGCATTTT. It specifies CASSSLAGQPQHF. The rearrangement joins TRBV7-9 to TRBJ1-5; D gene ambiguous. V was shortened by 4 bases and J by 6 bases, with 10 bases between the two germline ends. The CDR3 spans 13 residues. Germline values: CDR1 SEHNR, CDR2 FQNEAQ (reference sequence).

This clonotype has only a few counts. This chain joins TRBV20-1 and TRBJ1-1, with D tentatively TRBD1 (6 bases). V shed 1 base and J shed 4 bases, with 13 bases lying between them. This CDR3 has 14 amino acids. Germline CDR1 reads DFQATT; CDR2 reads SNEGSKA (reference sequence). The CDR3 DNA sequence: TGCAGTGCTAGAGTCGGGGGGGCCTCCACTGAAGCTTTCTTT. Amino acids: CSARVGGASTEAFF.

This clonotype was seen ten or more times. V gene TRBV7-2 combines with J gene TRBJ1-5; 7 bases align to TRBD1. Trimming at V came to 6 bases and at J to 6 bases, leaving 8 bases not matched to a gene. The CDR3 totals 14 residues. Germline CDR1 SGHTA, CDR2 FQGNSA. The CDR3 here is CASSTGQRGQPQHF. The DNA for the CDR3 is TGTGCCAGCAGTACGGGACAGCGGGGTCAGCCCCAGCATTTT.

By share of the sample, this clonotype is medium-sized. This chain uses TRBV7-2 with TRBJ2-1, with 7 bases lining up with TRBD1. V lost 2 bases, J lost 0 bases, and 1 base stayed unmatched. In germline, CDR1 is SGHTA, CDR2 FQGNSA. This CDR3 comprises 15 residues. CDR3 nucleotide sequence: TGTGCCAGCAGCTTACAGGGGGACTCCTACAATGAGCAGTTCTTC. Encoded protein: CASSLQGDSYNEQFF. Full variable domain (outside the CDR3, taken from reference TRBV7-2 and TRBJ2-1): GAGVSQSPSNKVTEKGKDVELRCDPISGHTALYWYRQSLGQGLEFLIYFQGNSAPDKSGLPSDRFSAERTGGSVSTLTIQRTQQEDSAVYLCASSLQGDSYNEQFFGPGTRLTVL.

This clonotype was recorded at least ten times. V is TRBV7-2 and J is TRBJ2-1; no firm D call. The V gene lost 5 bases and the J gene lost 3 bases, with 5 bases spanning the gap. The CDR3 sequence is 12 residues long. Per germline, CDR1 SGHTA and CDR2 FQGNSA. CDR3 region: CASSPDYNEQFF. CDR3 DNA: TGTGCCAGCAGCCCCGACTACAATGAGCAGTTCTTC.

The chain has TRBV4-2 and TRBJ1-1; D call uncertain. The V gene's germline CDR1 is LGHNA and CDR2 YNFKEQ. V was trimmed by 0 bases and J by 0 bases, leaving 11 bases between them. The CDR3 spans 16 residues. As DNA, the CDR3 is TGTGCCAGCAGCCAAGATTTAGAGCGATTGAACACTGAAGCTTTCTTT. It codes for CASSQDLERLNTEAFF.

The table lists this clonotype with many counts. V gene TRBV24-1 combines with J gene TRBJ1-2, with TRBD1 as a possible D gene (5 bases). V shed 3 bases and J shed 6 bases, with 16 bases lying between them. This CDR3 is built from 15 residues. The germline gives CDR1 KGHDR, CDR2 SFDVKD. This CDR3 is CATSDPRDVKDGYTF. The CDR3 DNA sequence: TGTGCCACCAGTGATCCACGGGACGTTAAGGATGGCTACACCTTC.

V is TRBV7-2 and J is TRBJ1-1; D gene ambiguous. V was shortened by 2 bases and J by 1 base, with 11 bases between the two germline ends. The germline CDR1 and CDR2 sequences are SGHTA and FQGNSA. This CDR3 spans 15 amino acids. CDR3 nucleotide sequence: TGTGCCAGCAGCTTATACGCGGGCCCGAACACTGAAGCTTTCTTT. It specifies CASSLYAGPNTEAFF.

This clonotype has ten or more counts. This chain uses TRBV18 with TRBJ2-7, with TRBD1 identical over 7 bases. Unmatched junction bases numbered 2, after V lost 3 bases and J lost 0 bases. The CDR3 is 14 amino acids. Germline-derived CDR1 and CDR2 are KGHSH and LQKENI. CDR3 bases: TGTGCCAGCTCACCGGGGACAGACTCCTACGAGCAGTACTTC. It specifies CASSPGTDSYEQYF. The complete variable domain, with remaining parts taken from reference TRBV18 and TRBJ2-7, reads NAGVMQNPRHLVRRRGQEARLRCSPMKGHSHVYWYRQLPEEGLKFMVYLQKENIIDESGMPKERFSAEFPKEGPSILRIQQVVRGDSAAYFCASSPGTDSYEQYFGPGTRLTVT.

J is TRBJ2-3 and V is TRBV14, with TRBD2 as a possible D gene (6 bases). There are 15 residues in the CDR3. CDR1 and CDR2 from the germline V gene are SGHDN and FVKESK. Between the trimmed V and J ends, which lost 4 bases and 5 bases, there was a span of 16 bases. CDR3 protein: CASSRNLARGDTQYF. The CDR3 nucleotides are TGTGCCAGCAGCCGGAATCTAGCGAGGGGAGATACGCAGTATTTT.

This chain uses TRBV3-1 with TRBJ2-1; D is possibly TRBD1 (6 bases). The germline CDR1 and CDR2 sequences are LGHDT and YNNKEL (reference sequence). V dropped 4 bases and J dropped 0 bases, with 19 bases sitting between them. The CDR3 consists of 18 residues. CDR3 sequence (DNA): TGTGCCAGCAGCCCCCGACAGGTTTCACCCCGCTCCTACAATGAGCAGTTCTTC. This gives the protein CASSPRQVSPRSYNEQFF.

The chain has TRBV7-9 and TRBJ1-4; D is unresolved. Germline CDR1 SEHNR, CDR2 FQNEAQ (reference sequence). The CDR3 covers 14 residues. The V end lost 4 bases, the J end lost 4 bases, and 10 bases lay between the germline ends. As DNA, the CDR3 is TGTGCCAGCAGCTCCCGCGACGTTAATGAAAAACTGTTTTTT. This codes for CASSSRDVNEKLFF.